The present T cell receptor (beta chain) was sequenced within a study of identical twins. A universal primer site came from template switching; cDNA carried unique molecular identifiers. TCRdb called the 5' RACE reads again in MiXCR, with one record for every CDR3 protein. In the table there are 1.5 million to 2 million distinct CDR3 sequences, about 32% of which are singletons. In the case of this clonotype: What it binds is unknown.

V was cut by 3 bases and J by 2 bases, with 14 bases left in between. Germline lookup yields CDR1 SGHNT and CDR2 YYREEE (reference sequence). This CDR3 region has 15 residues. Study results and limitations: Abundant cord blood beta clonotypes carried fewer insertions; memory repertoires showed none. Recombination models fit unrelated individuals' TCR alpha sharing but underestimated twins'. Excess low generation probability was seen in twin-shared out-of-frame alpha sequences.

Specimen: cord blood. The TCR originated in a newborn girl in good health. The chain carries TRBV5-4 and TRBJ1-2; no clear D. The chain's CDR3 is CASSSPRTDNYGYTF. In DNA, the CDR3 is TGTGCCAGCAGCTCACCCCGGACGGACAACTATGGCTACACCTTC.